Listed below are T cell receptor beta chains from one sample, sequenced in a study of blood T cell repertoires in COVID-19. Clones were read by immunoSEQ multiplex PCR, and TCRdb kept only the in-frame ones, dropping some. The sample lists around 250,000 clones, about 90% occurring once. Input material: PBMCs or T cells enriched from blood (not recorded which). These receptors all stem from a human donor in a cohort exposed to, infected with or recovered from COVID-19 (not recorded which). The donor label of this sample is uncertain. Both conserved end residues are part of each CDR3. D genes are given only for firm matches. Clone sizes are given selectively: once, few, many, or a class where the clone is expanded.

D gene: .
clone size: .
V gene: TRBV19
J gene: TRBJ1-5
CDR3 protein: CASSPTENQPQHF
CDR3 DNA: TGTGCCAGTAGTCCGACAGAGAATCAGCCCCAGCATTTT

D gene: TRBD2
clone size: .
V gene: TRBV6-4
J gene: TRBJ2-3
CDR3 protein: CASTVYDPGLGTDTQYF
CDR3 DNA: TGTGCCAGCACCGTTTACGACCCGGGACTAGGCACAGATACGCAGTATTTT

D gene: TRBD1
clone size: .
V gene: TRBV14
J gene: TRBJ1-6
CDR3 protein: CASSQGQGALSPLHF
CDR3 DNA: TGTGCCAGCAGCCAAGGGCAGGGGGCACTTTCACCCCTCCACTTT

D gene: .
clone size: .
V gene: TRBV2
J gene: TRBJ1-2
CDR3 protein: CASSDGRANYGYTF
CDR3 DNA: TGTGCCAGCAGTGATGGCAGGGCCAACTATGGCTACACCTTC

D gene: .
clone size: .
V gene: TRBV5-1
J gene: TRBJ1-1
CDR3 protein: CASSTGILNTEAFF
CDR3 DNA: TGCGCCAGCAGCACAGGGATATTGAACACTGAAGCTTTCTTT

D gene: .
clone size: .
V gene: TRBV5-1
J gene: TRBJ2-7
CDR3 protein: CASSLGDIRYEQYF
CDR3 DNA: TGCGCCAGCAGCTTGGGGGACATTCGGTACGAGCAGTACTTC

D gene: .
clone size: .
V gene: TRBV4-2
J gene: TRBJ2-5
CDR3 protein: CASSQDRLDQETQYF
CDR3 DNA: TGTGCCAGCAGCCAAGATAGGCTAGACCAAGAGACCCAGTACTTC

D gene: .
clone size: few
V gene: TRBV9
J gene: TRBJ1-3
CDR3 protein: CASSPLEITGGNTIYF
CDR3 DNA: TGTGCCAGCAGCCCCCTAGAAATTACAGGTGGAAACACCATATATTTT

D gene: .
clone size: few
V gene: TRBV7-3
J gene: TRBJ1-6
CDR3 protein: CASSLRDQDSPLHF
CDR3 DNA: TGTGCCAGCAGCTTAAGAGATCAGGATTCACCCCTCCACTTT

D gene: .
clone size: few
V gene: TRBV5-6
J gene: TRBJ1-2
CDR3 protein: CASSLVEGADNYGYTF
CDR3 DNA: TGTGCCAGCAGCTTGGTAGAGGGTGCGGATAACTATGGCTACACCTTC

D gene: TRBD2
clone size: .
V gene: TRBV7-9
J gene: TRBJ2-4
CDR3 protein: CASSLGSLAGGDRKNIQYF
CDR3 DNA: TGTGCCAGCAGCTTAGGATCACTAGCGGGGGGAGATCGCAAAAACATTCAGTACTTC

D gene: TRBD1
clone size: .
V gene: TRBV4-2
J gene: TRBJ2-2
CDR3 protein: CASSRTLQGTSTGELFF
CDR3 DNA: TGTGCCAGCAGCCGTACCTTACAGGGGACCTCCACCGGGGAGCTGTTTTTT

D gene: TRBD1
clone size: .
V gene: TRBV29-1
J gene: TRBJ1-2
CDR3 protein: CSVVLARGLYGYTF
CDR3 DNA: TGCAGCGTTGTATTGGCGAGGGGGCTCTATGGCTACACCTTC

D gene: .
clone size: .
V gene: TRBV20-1
J gene: TRBJ1-2
CDR3 protein: CSAMEYGYTF
CDR3 DNA: TGCAGTGCTATGGAGTATGGCTACACCTTC

D gene: TRBD1
clone size: .
V gene: TRBV5-1
J gene: TRBJ1-4
CDR3 protein: CASSLGQAGEKLFF
CDR3 DNA: TGCGCCAGCAGCCTGGGACAGGCTGGCGAAAAACTGTTTTTT

D gene: .
clone size: .
V gene: TRBV5-1
J gene: TRBJ2-2
CDR3 protein: CASSFQDRHHANTGELFF
CDR3 DNA: TGCGCCAGCAGCTTCCAGGACAGACACCATGCGAACACCGGGGAGCTGTTTTTT

D gene: .
clone size: few
V gene: TRBV19
J gene: TRBJ2-7
CDR3 protein: CASSIGVGGPYEQYF
CDR3 DNA: TGTGCCAGTAGTATAGGGGTCGGGGGGCCCTACGAGCAGTACTTC

D gene: .
clone size: .
V gene: TRBV19
J gene: TRBJ2-1
CDR3 protein: CASSLADIRGNEQFF
CDR3 DNA: TGTGCCAGTAGTTTGGCGGACATTCGGGGGAATGAGCAGTTCTTC

D gene: TRBD2
clone size: .
V gene: TRBV29-1
J gene: TRBJ2-1
CDR3 protein: CSVVWRGIYNEQFF
CDR3 DNA: TGCAGCGTTGTTTGGCGGGGGATCTACAATGAGCAGTTCTTC

D gene: TRBD1
clone size: once
V gene: TRBV5-1
J gene: TRBJ2-2
CDR3 protein: CASRGQGAISTGELFF
CDR3 DNA: TGCGCCAGCCGAGGACAGGGGGCTATTAGCACCGGGGAGCTGTTTTTT

D gene: .
clone size: few
V gene: TRBV2
J gene: TRBJ2-7
CDR3 protein: CASSLRVYEQYF
CDR3 DNA: TGTGCCAGCAGCCTTCGTGTCTACGAGCAGTACTTC

D gene: TRBD2
clone size: .
V gene: TRBV3-1/TRBV3-2
J gene: TRBJ2-7
CDR3 protein: CASSSGLEGSEQYF
CDR3 DNA: TGTGCCAGCAGTAGCGGACTAGAGGGCTCCGAGCAGTACTTC

D gene: .
clone size: .
V gene: TRBV19
J gene: TRBJ1-5
CDR3 protein: CASTGGNQPQHF
CDR3 DNA: TGTGCCAGTACAGGTGGCAATCAGCCCCAGCATTTT

D gene: TRBD1
clone size: .
V gene: TRBV19
J gene: TRBJ1-2
CDR3 protein: CASRTGGDLYGYTF
CDR3 DNA: TGTGCCAGCAGGACAGGAGGGGACCTCTATGGCTACACCTTC

D gene: .
clone size: .
V gene: TRBV7-2
J gene: TRBJ1-5
CDR3 protein: CASSVMADQPQHF
CDR3 DNA: TGTGCCAGCAGCGTTATGGCGGATCAGCCCCAGCATTTT

D gene: .
clone size: .
V gene: TRBV19
J gene: TRBJ1-2
CDR3 protein: CASSMLGSYGYTF
CDR3 DNA: TGTGCCAGTAGTATGCTGGGCTCCTATGGCTACACCTTC

D gene: TRBD1
clone size: .
V gene: TRBV27
J gene: TRBJ1-2
CDR3 protein: CASSLTGGSHGYTF
CDR3 DNA: TGTGCCAGCAGTTTAACAGGGGGAAGCCATGGCTACACCTTC

D gene: .
clone size: .
V gene: TRBV1
J gene: TRBJ2-2
CDR3 protein: CTSSRRAGTNTGELFF
CDR3 DNA: TGCACCAGCAGCCGAAGAGCGGGGACGAACACCGGGGAGCTGTTTTTT

D gene: TRBD1
clone size: .
V gene: TRBV2
J gene: TRBJ1-2
CDR3 protein: CASSQLGQDAQFGYTF
CDR3 DNA: TGTGCCAGCAGTCAGTTAGGACAGGACGCCCAATTCGGCTACACCTTC

D gene: .
clone size: .
V gene: TRBV7-8
J gene: TRBJ2-3
CDR3 protein: CASSLVVASGGTDTQYF
CDR3 DNA: TGTGCCAGCAGCTTAGTGGTGGCGTCCGGGGGCACAGATACGCAGTATTTT

D gene: .
clone size: .
V gene: TRBV21-1
J gene: TRBJ1-5
CDR3 protein: CASNLDRVLRRQPQHF
CDR3 DNA: TGTGCCAGCAACCTGGACAGGGTGCTGAGAAGACAGCCCCAGCATTTT

D gene: .
clone size: .
V gene: TRBV4-3
J gene: TRBJ1-1
CDR3 protein: CASSPELAFEAFF
CDR3 DNA: TGCGCCAGCAGCCCAGAATTGGCCTTTGAAGCTTTCTTT

D gene: TRBD1
clone size: .
V gene: TRBV2
J gene: TRBJ1-2
CDR3 protein: CASDREDGYTF
CDR3 DNA: TGTGCCAGCGACAGGGAGGATGGCTACACCTTC

D gene: TRBD1
clone size: .
V gene: TRBV11-2
J gene: TRBJ1-4
CDR3 protein: CASSGGTGAGEKLFF
CDR3 DNA: TGTGCCAGCAGCGGTGGGACAGGGGCGGGTGAAAAACTGTTTTTT

D gene: TRBD1
clone size: .
V gene: TRBV5-4
J gene: TRBJ1-3
CDR3 protein: CASSSPEDRVENTIYF
CDR3 DNA: TGTGCCAGCAGCTCCCCCGAGGACAGGGTTGAAAACACCATATATTTT

D gene: .
clone size: .
V gene: TRBV2
J gene: TRBJ1-2
CDR3 protein: CASSVARYGYTF
CDR3 DNA: TGTGCCAGCAGTGTAGCCAGGTATGGCTACACCTTC

D gene: TRBD1
clone size: .
V gene: TRBV2
J gene: TRBJ1-2
CDR3 protein: CASADRGKYGYTF
CDR3 DNA: TGTGCCAGCGCCGACAGGGGGAAGTATGGCTACACCTTC

D gene: .
clone size: .
V gene: TRBV2
J gene: TRBJ1-4
CDR3 protein: CASIGRGGPNEKLFF
CDR3 DNA: TGTGCCAGCATCGGCCGCGGGGGCCCTAATGAAAAACTGTTTTTT

D gene: .
clone size: .
V gene: TRBV7-9
J gene: TRBJ1-5
CDR3 protein: CASSPGVRGGNQPQHF
CDR3 DNA: TGTGCCAGCAGCCCAGGAGTCAGGGGTGGCAATCAGCCCCAGCATTTT

D gene: TRBD1
clone size: .
V gene: TRBV24-1
J gene: TRBJ1-5
CDR3 protein: CATSGSRGLQPQHF
CDR3 DNA: TGTGCCACCAGTGGCTCCAGGGGGCTTCAGCCCCAGCATTTT

D gene: .
clone size: .
V gene: TRBV9
J gene: TRBJ1-1
CDR3 protein: CASSVGSGFGTEAFF
CDR3 DNA: TGTGCCAGCAGCGTAGGATCAGGGTTCGGCACTGAAGCTTTCTTT

D gene: .
clone size: few
V gene: TRBV5-1
J gene: TRBJ2-1
CDR3 protein: CASSLGPPQNEQFF
CDR3 DNA: TGCGCCAGCAGCTTGGGACCGCCACAGAATGAGCAGTTCTTC

D gene: .
clone size: .
V gene: TRBV5-1
J gene: TRBJ1-6
CDR3 protein: CASSLVGLEYNSPLHF
CDR3 DNA: TGCGCCAGCAGCTTGGTTGGACTCGAATATAATTCACCCCTCCACTTT

D gene: TRBD1
clone size: few
V gene: TRBV7-8
J gene: TRBJ2-5
CDR3 protein: CASSLAPGQGETQYF
CDR3 DNA: TGTGCCAGCAGCTTAGCCCCGGGACAGGGAGAGACCCAGTACTTC

D gene: .
clone size: .
V gene: TRBV6-1
J gene: TRBJ2-3
CDR3 protein: CASSGGVLGLTDTQYF
CDR3 DNA: TGTGCCAGCAGTGGGGGGGTTTTGGGCCTCACAGATACGCAGTATTTT

D gene: .
clone size: .
V gene: TRBV7-2
J gene: TRBJ2-2
CDR3 protein: CASSLRPGVNTGELFF
CDR3 DNA: TGTGCCAGCAGCTTAAGGCCGGGGGTAAACACCGGGGAGCTGTTTTTT

D gene: .
clone size: .
V gene: TRBV19
J gene: TRBJ2-3
CDR3 protein: CASSKLRGRRDTQYF
CDR3 DNA: TGTGCCAGTAGTAAGTTGCGGGGCAGACGGGATACGCAGTATTTT

D gene: .
clone size: .
V gene: TRBV18
J gene: TRBJ2-1
CDR3 protein: CASSLKLPDNEQFF
CDR3 DNA: TGTGCCAGCTCCCTAAAGCTACCGGACAATGAGCAGTTCTTC

D gene: .
clone size: .
V gene: TRBV5-1
J gene: TRBJ1-1
CDR3 protein: CASSPALGDTEAFF
CDR3 DNA: TGCGCCAGCAGCCCCGCCCTAGGGGACACTGAAGCTTTCTTT

D gene: .
clone size: .
V gene: TRBV6-5
J gene: TRBJ2-7
CDR3 protein: CASSYSRRNEQYF
CDR3 DNA: TGTGCCAGCAGTTACTCGAGGAGGAACGAGCAGTACTTC

D gene: TRBD1
clone size: .
V gene: TRBV7-2
J gene: TRBJ1-6
CDR3 protein: CASSLLSRPQGYNSPLHF
CDR3 DNA: TGTGCCAGCAGCTTATTATCACGGCCACAGGGGTATAATTCACCCCTCCACTTT

D gene: TRBD2
clone size: .
V gene: TRBV3-1/TRBV3-2
J gene: TRBJ2-3
CDR3 protein: CASSQDLRLAGGTDTQYF
CDR3 DNA: TGTGCCAGCAGCCAAGATCTTCGTCTAGCGGGGGGAACAGATACGCAGTATTTT

D gene: TRBD1
clone size: few
V gene: TRBV5-4
J gene: TRBJ1-1
CDR3 protein: CASSSYGTGPEAFF
CDR3 DNA: TGTGCCAGCAGCTCCTACGGGACAGGGCCTGAAGCTTTCTTT

D gene: TRBD1
clone size: .
V gene: TRBV7-9
J gene: TRBJ2-1
CDR3 protein: CASSSTGGRSFHEQFF
CDR3 DNA: TGTGCCAGCAGCTCGACAGGGGGACGAAGCTTCCATGAGCAGTTCTTC

D gene: .
clone size: .
V gene: TRBV19
J gene: TRBJ2-3
CDR3 protein: CATFFSDTQYF
CDR3 DNA: TGTGCCACCTTTTTTTCAGATACGCAGTATTTT

D gene: TRBD2
clone size: .
V gene: TRBV9
J gene: TRBJ2-5
CDR3 protein: CASSHPGLQETQYF
CDR3 DNA: TGTGCCAGCAGCCACCCGGGACTACAAGAGACCCAGTACTTC

D gene: TRBD2
clone size: .
V gene: TRBV4-3
J gene: TRBJ2-1
CDR3 protein: CASSQVASGWAEQFF
CDR3 DNA: TGCGCCAGCAGCCAAGTAGCTAGCGGGTGGGCTGAGCAGTTCTTC

D gene: .
clone size: few
V gene: TRBV7-6
J gene: TRBJ1-2
CDR3 protein: CASSPGTHPGDYGYTF
CDR3 DNA: TGTGCCAGCAGCCCAGGGACACACCCCGGGGACTATGGCTACACCTTC

D gene: .
clone size: once
V gene: TRBV7-9
J gene: TRBJ1-2
CDR3 protein: CASSLDDSNGYTF
CDR3 DNA: TGTGCCAGCAGCTTGGACGACAGTAATGGCTACACCTTC